The 12 T cell receptor beta chains below come from one sample, sequenced in a study of control samples from healthy donors and cancer patients. Clones were read by immunoSEQ multiplex PCR, and TCRdb kept only the in-frame ones, dropping some. In the table there are approximately 120,000 clones, more than 75% of which are singletons. Source material: blood. These receptors were collected from a man between 60 and 75 years old in good health.

This sequence joins TRBV18 and TRBJ1-4; D perhaps matches TRBD1 (6 bases). Germline V gene sequence: CDR1 KGHSH, CDR2 LQKENI. The CDR3 runs to 15 residues. Trimming stripped 3 bases from V and 8 bases from J, with 16 bases between. The CDR3 spells CASSPQQGPEEKLFF. The CDR3 region has the DNA TGTGCCAGCTCACCGCAACAGGGTCCGGAAGAAAAACTGTTTTTT. Supplemented by reference TRBV18 and TRBJ1-4, the full variable domain reads NAGVMQNPRHLVRRRGQEARLRCSPMKGHSHVYWYRQLPEEGLKFMVYLQKENIIDESGMPKERFSAEFPKEGPSILRIQQVVRGDSAAYFCASSPQQGPEEKLFFGSGTQLSVL.

The rearrangement joins TRBV29-1 to TRBJ1-2; a weak D match, TRBD1 (5 bases). Trimming removed 7 bases from V and 8 bases from J, with 17 bases in between. The CDR3 contains 12 residues. Per germline, CDR1 SQVTM and CDR2 ANQGSEA. The DNA of the CDR3 is TGCAGCGCTGGTCAGGGAGGGTCAGGCTACACCTTC. It codes for CSAGQGGSGYTF.

The CDR3 sequence is CASSLSTGPLSGNTIYF. The DNA for the CDR3 is TGTGCCAGCAGCTTATCGACAGGGCCGCTCTCTGGAAACACCATATATTTT. The rearrangement links TRBV7-9 to TRBJ1-3; 7 bases fit TRBD1. V shed 2 bases, J shed 0 bases, and the junction held 7 bases outside the gene matches. This CDR3 is built from 17 residues. Looked up from germline, CDR1 is SEHNR and CDR2 is FQNEAQ (reference sequence). The entire variable domain, with the rest obtained from reference TRBV7-9 and TRBJ1-3, is as follows: DTGVSQNPRHKITKRGQNVTFRCDPISEHNRLYWYRQTLGQGPEFLTYFQNEAQLEKSRLLSDRFSAERPKGSFSTLEIQRTEQGDSAMYLCASSLSTGPLSGNTIYFGEGSWLTVV.

V gene TRBV28 combines with J gene TRBJ1-1, with a weak D call TRBD1 (6 bases). V gave up 5 bases and J gave up 7 bases, with 17 bases separating them. Looked up from germline, CDR1 is MDHEN and CDR2 is SYDVKM. This CDR3 comprises 14 residues. The CDR3: CASSIPPQGNEAFF. DNA for the CDR3: TGTGCCAGCAGTATACCACCTCAGGGGAATGAAGCTTTCTTT.

V is TRBV28 and J is TRBJ1-4; unclear D gene. The CDR3 length is 15 residues. V lost 6 bases and J lost 5, with 16 bases in between. Per the germline V gene, CDR1 is MDHEN and CDR2 is SYDVKM. The CDR3 protein is CASRPIKGRNEKLFF. As DNA, the CDR3 is TGTGCCAGCAGGCCGATCAAGGGAAGAAATGAAAAACTGTTTTTT.

V and J are TRBV4-3 and TRBJ1-6; D may be TRBD1 (5 bases). CDR1 is LGHNA and CDR2 is YSLEER in the germline V gene. V lost 1 base and J lost 6, with 16 bases in between. CDR3 length: 17 amino acids. The CDR3: CASSQVNAGPFNSPLHF. The CDR3 nucleotides read TGCGCCAGCAGCCAAGTCAATGCGGGACCGTTTAATTCACCCCTCCACTTT.

V is TRBV7-9 and J is TRBJ1-2, with 8 bases matching TRBD1. Germline assignment: CDR1 SEHNR and CDR2 FQNEAQ (reference sequence). This CDR3 region has 13 residues. V lost 10 bases and J lost 8; bases outside the gene matches: 12. CDR3 region: CATTDRASEGYTF. CDR3 bases: TGTGCCACTACGGACAGGGCAAGTGAGGGCTACACCTTC.

This chain uses TRBV28 with TRBJ1-5; the D gene is possibly TRBD1 (6 bases). The CDR3 spans 16 residues. V shed 4 bases and J shed 5 bases, with 18 bases lying between them. CDR1 and CDR2 (germline): MDHEN, SYDVKM. CDR3 sequence reads: CASSSMGDRLHQPQHF. The CDR3 DNA follows: TGTGCCAGCAGTTCTATGGGAGACAGGCTTCATCAGCCCCAGCATTTT.

This chain uses TRBV4-3 with TRBJ1-1; D possibly corresponds to TRBD1 (5 bases). The CDR3 loop spans 17 amino acids. Trimming removed 0 bases at V and 1 base at J, with 15 bases between. Per the germline V gene, CDR1 is LGHNA and CDR2 is YSLEER. This chain's CDR3 is CASSQEPASTGNTEAFF. In nucleotides, the CDR3 is TGCGCCAGCAGCCAAGAACCCGCTTCTACAGGGAACACTGAAGCTTTCTTT.

This clone appeared a single time. CDR3 in DNA: TGTGCCAGCAGCCCCTCCCTAGGGGCAGATACGCAGTATTTT. It specifies CASSPSLGADTQYF. The rearrangement links TRBV7-3 to TRBJ2-3; the D gene is possibly TRBD1 (5 bases). V gave up 5 bases and J gave up 4 bases, with 13 bases separating them. Germline CDR1 reads SGHTA; CDR2 reads FQGTGA. The CDR3 has 14 amino acids.

V and J are TRBV4-1 and TRBJ1-1; tentatively, D is TRBD1 (6 bases). Trimming removed 6 bases from V and 1 base from J, with 12 bases in between. The CDR3 is made up of 14 amino acids. Per the germline V gene, CDR1 is MGHRA and CDR2 is YSYEKL. CDR3 bases: TGCGCCAGCAGGCTCCAACAGGGGAACACTGAAGCTTTCTTT. It encodes CASRLQQGNTEAFF.

In DNA, the CDR3 is TGTGCCAGCAGCCAGAGAAGGGACGGCCTTAATGAAAAACTGTTTTTT. Protein sequence: CASSQRRDGLNEKLFF. The V call is TRBV7-2, the J call TRBJ1-4; D may be TRBD1 (5 bases). With 5 bases removed from V and 4 bases from J, the gap between germline ends came to 17 bases. This CDR3 region has 16 residues. The germline CDR1 and CDR2 sequences are SGHTA and FQGNSA.